This passage covers 20 T cell receptor beta chains from one sample sequenced in a study of blood T cells in healthy people across ages. Then a second PCR, running about 6 to 12 cycles, was carried out with a sample-barcoded 5' primer and a J-beta primer mix. Each CDR3 protein gets one entry after TCRdb re-called the 5' RACE reads with MiXCR. The profile shows around 800,000 distinct CDR3 sequences, more than 25% of them singletons. These data also featured in a second study, about T cells of mothers and their children.

Input material: blood. The receptors originated from a boy aged 5-17 years in good health.

The chain uses TRBV2 and TRBJ2-3; D perhaps matches TRBD1 (6 bases). The ends were cut back, 2 bases at V and 3 bases at J, with 12 bases in the middle. This CDR3 comprises 15 residues. CDR1 is SNHLY and CDR2 is FYNNEI in the germline V gene. The chain's CDR3 is CASSEMGAWTDTQYF. The DNA of the CDR3 is TGTGCCAGCAGTGAAATGGGGGCCTGGACAGATACGCAGTATTTT. Drawing the rest from reference TRBV2 and TRBJ2-3, the complete variable domain is EPEVTQTPSHQVTQMGQEVILRCVPISNHLYFYWYRQILGQKVEFLVSFYNNEISEKSEIFDDQFSVERPDGSNFTLKIRSTKLEDSAMYFCASSEMGAWTDTQYFGPGTRLTVL.

The chain uses TRBV5-1 and TRBJ2-2; perhaps TRBD2 as D (7 bases). The V gene's germline CDR1 is SGHRS and CDR2 YFSETQ. This CDR3 contains 17 residues. V lost 1 base and J lost 4, with 17 bases in between. The CDR3 nucleotides read TGCGCCAGCAGCTTGAGTTACGCGGGGGCGGTCACCGGGGAGCTGTTTTTT. Its translation: CASSLSYAGAVTGELFF.

This clonotype was recorded a few times. The rearrangement links TRBV5-1 to TRBJ2-1; 14 nucleotides match TRBD2. Germline V gives CDR1 SGHRS, CDR2 YFSETQ. With V trimmed by 4 bases and J by 5 bases, 5 bases remained unmatched. This CDR3 spans 16 amino acids. The CDR3, as DNA: TGCGCCAGCAGCCATGGGACTAGCGGGGGCCACAATGAGCAGTTCTTC. Its protein product is CASSHGTSGGHNEQFF.

The chain recombines TRBV4-1 with TRBJ2-1; 13 nucleotides agree with TRBD2. The CDR3 spans 16 residues. The junction had 8 bases not matched to a gene; V was cut back by 4 bases and J by 8 bases. Per the germline V gene, CDR1 is MGHRA and CDR2 is YSYEKL. Here the CDR3 DNA reads TGCGCCAGCAGCCGGCCCGGACTAGCGGGGGTTGATGAGCAGTTCTTC. Translated, it gives CASSRPGLAGVDEQFF.

This clonotype was counted only a few times. The chain carries TRBV18 and TRBJ2-5; possible D gene TRBD2, 6 bases. Germline lookup yields CDR1 KGHSH and CDR2 LQKENI. The CDR3 covers 14 residues. Trimming took off 2 bases at V and 4 bases at J, with 11 bases between the two ends. The CDR3: CASSPSTRTETQYF. The CDR3 DNA reads as TGTGCCAGCTCACCATCGACTAGGACAGAGACCCAGTACTTC.

The rearrangement links TRBV29-1 to TRBJ2-6; D is unclear. CDR1 and CDR2 (germline): SQVTM, ANQGSEA. The V and J ends lost 3 bases and 0 bases respectively, with 9 bases between them. The CDR3 is made up of 15 amino acids. CDR3 loop: CSVDLRASGANVLTF. The CDR3 DNA reads TGCAGCGTTGATTTGCGAGCCTCTGGGGCCAACGTCCTGACTTTC.

This clonotype has a single count. The chain couples TRBV11-3 to TRBJ2-1; TRBD2 agrees at 8 bases. This CDR3 region has 16 residues. The germline V gene encodes CDR1 SGHNT and CDR2 YENEEA. V lost 4 bases, J lost 9 bases, and 14 bases stayed unmatched. The DNA for the CDR3 is TGTGCCAGCAGCTCTATGTACGGGGGGGGCCGTGGTGAGCAGTTCTTC. Translated: CASSSMYGGGRGEQFF. The whole variable domain, filled in from reference TRBV11-3 and TRBJ2-1, reads EAGVVQSPRYKIIEKKQPVAFWCNPISGHNTLYWYLQNLGQGPELLIRYENEEAVDDSQLPKDRFSAERLKGVDSTLKIQPAELGDSAVYLCASSSMYGGGRGEQFFGPGTRLTVL.

This clonotype occurred a few times. This chain connects TRBV12-3 or TRBV12-4 to TRBJ1-4; TRBD1 is a possible D gene (5 bases). The germline V and J ends were trimmed by 2 bases and 10 bases, with 14 bases remaining between them. The CDR3 totals 14 residues. The CDR3 DNA reads TGTGCCAGCAGTTTAAGCAGAGACGGGGCAAAACTGTTTTTT. It specifies CASSLSRDGAKLFF.

Here the CDR3 DNA reads TGTGCCAGCAGTTATTCGCTAGCGGGGGCCTCCTACGAGCAGTACTTC. It codes for CASSYSLAGASYEQYF. The genes are TRBV2 and TRBJ2-7; 10 bases are shared with TRBD2. The CDR3 has 16 amino acids. V was pared by 5 bases and J by 0 bases, with 7 bases of the junction left unmatched. Germline values: CDR1 SNHLY, CDR2 FYNNEI. Combining the CDR3 with reference TRBV2 and TRBJ2-7 gives the whole variable domain EPEVTQTPSHQVTQMGQEVILRCVPISNHLYFYWYRQILGQKVEFLVSFYNNEISEKSEIFDDQFSVERPDGSNFTLKIRSTKLEDSAMYFCASSYSLAGASYEQYFGPGTRLTVT.

This clonotype has only a few counts. The V and J genes are TRBV10-3 and TRBJ2-7, with 11 bases fitting TRBD1. J lost 5 bases, V lost 6 bases, and 6 bases had no gene match. The CDR3 is 14 residues long. The germline CDR1 and CDR2 sequences are ENHRY and SYGVKD. DNA of the CDR3: TGTGCCATCAGGCCGGACAGGGGGCGCGACGAGCAGTACTTC. Translating gives CAIRPDRGRDEQYF.

This clonotype was seen a few times. The chain uses TRBV5-1 and TRBJ2-5; 10 nucleotides agree with TRBD2. The DNA end is a closer match to TRBJ2-1, so the J assignment may be wrong. This CDR3 contains 16 residues. Germline CDR1 SGHRS, CDR2 YFSETQ. The CDR3 DNA reads TGCGCCAGCAGCTTGGGTAGCGGGGGGTCTAACAATGAGCAGTTCTTC. This sequence encodes CASSLGSGGSNNEQFF.

The genes are TRBV19 and TRBJ1-5, with no clear D. The CDR3 extends over 16 amino acids. Germline-derived CDR1 and CDR2 are LNHDA and SQIVND (reference sequence). V lost 3 bases, J lost 0 bases, and 12 bases lay in between. CDR3 in DNA: TGTGCCAGTAGTATGCGGGGTTCGCTTAGCAATCAGCCCCAGCATTTT. It yields the protein CASSMRGSLSNQPQHF.

This clonotype came up a few times. The chain recombines TRBV12-3 or TRBV12-4 with TRBJ2-3, with 15 bases lining up with TRBD2. V shed 4 bases and J 0 bases; nucleotides not matched to a gene: 23. There are 24 residues in the CDR3. CDR3 nucleotides: TGTGCCAGCAGTTCAACATGGGGACTAGCGGGGGGCCTGCCGAGGGTTAAAAGCACAGATACGCAGTATTTT. Translating gives CASSSTWGLAGGLPRVKSTDTQYF.

V and J are TRBV4-3 and TRBJ1-1, with D possibly TRBD1 on 6 matching bases. The V end lost 0 bases, the J end lost 6 bases, and 14 bases lay between the germline ends. CDR1 and CDR2 (germline): LGHNA, YSLEER. This CDR3 comprises 15 residues. CDR3 protein: CASSQDNRGGAEAFF. In DNA, the CDR3 is TGCGCCAGCAGCCAAGATAATAGGGGGGGGGCTGAAGCTTTCTTT.

The CDR3 region is CASSRAGGPAETQYF. CDR3 DNA: TGTGCCAGCAGCCGGGCGGGGGGGCCAGCAGAGACCCAGTACTTC. This chain uses TRBV7-2 with TRBJ2-5; TRBD2 aligns across 9 bases. The CDR3 sequence is 15 residues long. The V and J ends lost 5 bases and 4 bases, in that order; junction bases with no gene match: 8. Germline V gene lookup returns CDR1 SGHTA and CDR2 FQGNSA.

This clonotype was found a few times. At one end, the junction sequence differs from germline, possibly due to a read error. V and J are TRBV7-2 and TRBJ2-5; D might be TRBD2 (5 bases). The CDR3 is 13 amino acids. CDR1 is SGHTA and CDR2 is FQGNSA in the germline V gene. CDR3 sequence (DNA): TGTGCCGGCAGCTACGGGGTCCAAGAGACCCAGTACTTC. This encodes CAGSYGVQETQYF. Drawing the rest from reference TRBV7-2 and TRBJ2-5, the complete variable domain is GAGVSQSPSNKVTEKGKDVELRCDPISGHTALYWYRQSLGQGLEFLIYFQGNSAPDKSGLPSDRFSAERTGGSVSTLTIQRTQQEDSAVYLCAGSYGVQETQYFGPGTRLLVL.

The chain couples TRBV7-8 to TRBJ2-4, with no clear D. Trimming shortened V by 0 bases and J by 1 base, and 7 bases separated the two germline ends. The germline V gene encodes CDR1 SGHVS and CDR2 FQNEAQ. This CDR3 is built from 15 residues. DNA of the CDR3: TGTGCCAGCAGCTTAGCGGTGGGGGCCAAAAACATTCAGTACTTC. Translating gives CASSLAVGAKNIQYF. The full variable domain, in which reference TRBV7-8 and TRBJ2-4 provide the parts outside the CDR3, is GAGVSQSPRYKVAKRGQDVALRCDPISGHVSLFWYQQALGQGPEFLTYFQNEAQLDKSGLPSDRFFAERPEGSVSTLKIQRTQQEDSAVYLCASSLAVGAKNIQYFGAGTRLSVL.

This clonotype was seen a single time. Written as DNA, the CDR3 is TGCAGTGCTAGACCGACACCGAACACTGAAGCTTTCTTT. It specifies CSARPTPNTEAFF. V gene TRBV20-1 combines with J gene TRBJ1-1, with D uncertain. Germline CDR1 reads DFQATT; CDR2 reads SNEGSKA (reference sequence). CDR3 length equals 13 residues. V was trimmed by 2 bases and J by 1 base, leaving 8 bases between them.

The chain couples TRBV6-5 to TRBJ2-5; 9 bases are shared with TRBD1. Germline values: CDR1 MNHEY, CDR2 SVGAGI. V lost 0 bases to trimming and J lost 4 bases; unmatched junction nucleotides: 6. The CDR3 length is 16 residues. Here the CDR3 reads CASSYSGQGFAETQYF. The CDR3 nucleotides are TGTGCCAGCAGTTACTCGGGACAGGGTTTTGCAGAGACCCAGTACTTC.

This clonotype was detected a few times. The chain combines TRBV3-1 with TRBJ2-1, with 8 bases matching TRBD2. The DNA end is a closer match to TRBJ2-7, so the J assignment may be wrong. This CDR3 has 19 residues. The germline CDR1 and CDR2 sequences are LGHDT and YNNKEL (reference sequence). CDR3 nucleotide sequence: TGTGCCAGCAGCCAAGATATCATATTGAGGGGACTAGATCAGTACGAGCAGTACTTC. It is translated as CASSQDIILRGLDQYEQYF.